This is a list of T cell receptor beta chains from one sample in a study of T cell responses to AZD1222 COVID-19 vaccine. Sequencing was performed with immunoSEQ multiplex PCR; in TCRdb, only in-frame clones are kept and a portion is missing. The table shows about 76,000 clones, with 60% to 85% occurring only once. The specimen comprised peripheral blood, sampled 28 days after the second dose of the MenACWY control vaccine. The receptors shown here come from an adult who received the MenACWY meningococcal vaccine as a control. The CDR3 runs from the conserved cysteine through the conserved F or W. Fields, in order: J gene, V gene, D gene, clone size, CDR3 protein, CDR3 DNA. The D gene is left open where the match is weak. For some rows the clone size is stated as once, few or many, or as a class when expanded; others skip it.

TRBJ1-1 | TRBV7-2 | - | - | CASSGGRHQEAEAFF | TGTGCCAGCAGCGGGGGACGGCACCAAGAGGCTGAAGCTTTCTTT
TRBJ2-2 | TRBV6-5 | - | - | CASSLSGLGTGELFF | TGTGCCAGCAGCCTATCAGGGCTTGGGACCGGGGAGCTGTTTTTT
TRBJ2-7 | TRBV29-1 | - | - | CSVGVSGHEQYF | TGCAGCGTGGGAGTCTCGGGCCACGAGCAGTACTTC
TRBJ1-2 | TRBV7-8 | TRBD1 | - | CASSGSYRGNYGYTF | TGTGCCAGCAGCGGAAGCTACAGGGGAAACTATGGCTACACCTTC
TRBJ1-2 | TRBV14 | - | once | CASSLTDGYGYTF | TGTGCCAGCAGCCTTACAGACGGCTATGGCTACACCTTC
TRBJ2-3 | TRBV27 | - | - | CASSLQDPSTDTQYF | TGTGCCAGCAGTCTCCAAGACCCTAGCACAGATACGCAGTATTTT
TRBJ2-3 | TRBV5-4 | - | - | CASSQQGADTQYF | TGTGCCAGCAGCCAACAGGGCGCAGATACGCAGTATTTT
TRBJ1-2 | TRBV19 | - | - | CASSIKLAGGYTF | TGTGCCAGTAGTATTAAACTGGCTGGGGGCTACACCTTC
TRBJ2-1 | TRBV11-3 | - | - | CASSLRQGSNNEQFF | TGTGCCAGCAGCTTAAGGCAGGGGTCTAACAATGAGCAGTTCTTC
TRBJ1-5 | TRBV7-3 | - | once | CASSLQGISNQPQHF | TGTGCCAGCAGCTTACAGGGGATCAGCAATCAGCCCCAGCATTTT
TRBJ1-2 | TRBV7-9 | - | - | CASSLAGKSGYTF | TGTGCCAGCAGCTTAGCGGGGAAGAGCGGCTACACCTTC
TRBJ2-5 | TRBV7-2 | - | - | CASILGGRPGETQYF | TGTGCCAGCATCCTAGGCGGCAGGCCCGGAGAGACCCAGTACTTC
TRBJ1-1 | TRBV5-1 | - | - | CASSSTAGAGTEAFF | TGCGCCAGCAGCAGTACGGCGGGGGCTGGGACTGAAGCTTTCTTT
TRBJ2-3 | TRBV6-1 | - | - | CASSALQGRGTDTQYF | TGTGCCAGCAGTGCTCTACAGGGGAGGGGCACAGATACGCAGTATTTT
TRBJ1-3 | TRBV30 | - | - | CAWSVSSGNTIYF | TGTGCCTGGAGTGTATCTTCTGGAAACACCATATATTTT
TRBJ2-5 | TRBV5-1 | - | - | CASSGLGRIREETQYF | TGCGCCAGCAGCGGTCTCGGGCGGATCAGGGAGGAGACCCAGTACTTC
TRBJ1-3 | TRBV18 | - | - | CASSPIGRNIYSGNTIYF | TGTGCCAGCTCACCTATCGGACGGAACATTTATTCTGGAAACACCATATATTTT
TRBJ1-4 | TRBV11-2 | - | - | CASSLLGGRNEKLFF | TGTGCCAGCAGCTTATTGGGGGGGAGGAATGAAAAACTGTTTTTT
TRBJ2-1 | TRBV5-1 | - | - | CASSLGGPSSYNEQFF | TGCGCCAGCAGCTTGGGGGGTCCCAGCTCCTACAATGAGCAGTTCTTC
TRBJ1-1 | TRBV7-8 | - | once | CASSPDATEAFF | TGTGCCAGCAGCCCGGACGCTACTGAGGCTTTCTTT